This T cell receptor beta chain was found in a study of blood T cell repertoires in COVID-19. Study in general: The cDNA or gDNA used as material had been derived from T cells, B-cell-depleted T cells, or PBMCs.

This clone was observed once. Methods used by the authors: Reference gene primer amplification gave nucleated cell count estimates. TCRdb's copy holds only in-frame clones and misses some; the assay was immunoSEQ multiplex PCR. V and J calls and clone size are those listed in that table; D and trimming were worked out from the DNA. The table lists 240,000 or so clones, 75% to 90% of them singletons. Trimming stripped 8 bases from V and 8 bases from J, with 18 bases between. Germline values: CDR1 MDHEN, CDR2 SYDVKM. The CDR3 covers 14 residues. This TCR was sampled from a man aged 55 to 70 who had recovered from COVID-19. The chain combines TRBV28 with TRBJ1-4; D is uncertain. Sequencing input: peripheral blood. CDR3 nucleotides: TGTGCCAGCTCCCAGGCCACCATTGGGGAAAAACTGTTTTTT. This translates into CASSQATIGEKLFF.